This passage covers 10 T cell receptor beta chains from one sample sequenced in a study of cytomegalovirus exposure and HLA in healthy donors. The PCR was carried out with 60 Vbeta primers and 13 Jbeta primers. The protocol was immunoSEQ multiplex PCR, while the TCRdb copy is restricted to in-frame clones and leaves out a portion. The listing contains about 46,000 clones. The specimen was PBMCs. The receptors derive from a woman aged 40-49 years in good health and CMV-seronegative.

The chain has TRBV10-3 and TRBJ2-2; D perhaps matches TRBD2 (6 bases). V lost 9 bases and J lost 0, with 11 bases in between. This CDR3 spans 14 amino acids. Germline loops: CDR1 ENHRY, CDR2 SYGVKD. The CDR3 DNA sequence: TGTGCCATTTCACTAGCTTCGAACACCGGGGAGCTGTTTTTT. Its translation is CAISLASNTGELFF.

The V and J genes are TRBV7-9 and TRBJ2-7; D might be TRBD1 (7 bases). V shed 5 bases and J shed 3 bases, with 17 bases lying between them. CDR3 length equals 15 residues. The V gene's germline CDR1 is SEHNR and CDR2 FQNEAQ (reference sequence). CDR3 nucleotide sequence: TGTGCCAGCAGCCAGGGGGAGGCGGACCTCTACGAGCAGTACTTC. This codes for CASSQGEADLYEQYF.

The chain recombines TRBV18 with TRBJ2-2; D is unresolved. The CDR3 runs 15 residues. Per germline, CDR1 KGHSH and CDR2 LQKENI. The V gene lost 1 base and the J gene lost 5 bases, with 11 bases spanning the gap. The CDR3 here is CASSPREIQTGELFF. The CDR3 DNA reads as TGTGCCAGCTCACCACGAGAGATCCAAACCGGGGAGCTGTTTTTT.

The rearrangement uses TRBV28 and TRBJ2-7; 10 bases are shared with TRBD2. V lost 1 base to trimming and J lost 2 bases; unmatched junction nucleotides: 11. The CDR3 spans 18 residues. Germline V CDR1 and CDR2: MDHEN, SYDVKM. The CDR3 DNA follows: TGTGCCAGCAGTTTATTCCCCCCAACTAGCGGGATGACCTACGAGCAGTACTTC. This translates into CASSLFPPTSGMTYEQYF.

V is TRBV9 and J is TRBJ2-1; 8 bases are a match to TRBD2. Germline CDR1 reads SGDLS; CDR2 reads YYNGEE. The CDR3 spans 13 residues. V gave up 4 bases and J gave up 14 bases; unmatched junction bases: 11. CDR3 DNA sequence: TGTGCCAGCAGCCCTCAAGCAGCGGGAGAGGAGTTCTTC. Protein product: CASSPQAAGEEFF.

The CDR3 DNA sequence: TGCGCCAGCAGACTCCGGACTAGTGTATCCGAGCAGTACTTC. This gives the protein CASRLRTSVSEQYF. The V gene is TRBV10-1, the J gene TRBJ2-7; 7 positions agree with TRBD2. The V gene end was trimmed by 6 bases and the J gene end by 6 bases; junction bases not matched to a gene: 11. The CDR3 totals 14 residues. Germline CDR1 reads WNHNN; CDR2 reads SYGVQD (reference sequence).

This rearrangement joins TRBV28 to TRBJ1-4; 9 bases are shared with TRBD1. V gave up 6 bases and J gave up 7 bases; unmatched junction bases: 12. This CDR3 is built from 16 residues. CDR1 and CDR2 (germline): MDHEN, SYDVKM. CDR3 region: CASSQTEGTGREKLFF. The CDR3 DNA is TGTGCCAGCAGCCAAACCGAGGGGACAGGGCGTGAAAAACTGTTTTTT.

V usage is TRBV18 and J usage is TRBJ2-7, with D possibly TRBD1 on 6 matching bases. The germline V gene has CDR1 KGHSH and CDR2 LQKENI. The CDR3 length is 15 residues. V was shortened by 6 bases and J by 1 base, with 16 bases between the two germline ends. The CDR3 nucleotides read TGTGCCAGCTCCCTGACTACGGACAGTTCCTACGAGCAGTACTTC. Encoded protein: CASSLTTDSSYEQYF.

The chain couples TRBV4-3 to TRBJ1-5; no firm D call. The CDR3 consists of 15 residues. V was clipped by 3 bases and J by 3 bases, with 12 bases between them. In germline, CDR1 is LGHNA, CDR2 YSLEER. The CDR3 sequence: CASSQVDGANQPQHF. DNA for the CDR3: TGCGCCAGCAGCCAGGTCGACGGAGCCAATCAGCCCCAGCATTTT.

The CDR3 sequence: CASSLRGQEANYGYTF. In DNA form, the CDR3 reads TGTGCCAGCAGTTTACGGGGACAGGAAGCTAACTATGGCTACACCTTC. J is TRBJ1-2 and V is TRBV28, with 8 positions matching TRBD1. The CDR3 has 16 amino acids. Germline V gene data show CDR1 as MDHEN and CDR2 as SYDVKM. With V trimmed by 2 bases and J by 0 bases, 5 bases remained unmatched.